The following is a TCR beta chain sequence with its context. The sample comes from a study of T cell changes during pregnancy in multiple sclerosis. Germline CDR1 reads ENHRY; CDR2 reads SYGVKD. The V and J ends lost 2 bases and 1 base, in that order; junction bases with no gene match: 10. CDR3 length: 18 amino acids. Profiled with immunoSEQ multiplex PCR; TCRdb holds only in-frame clones, not every one. The profile shows some 37,000 clones, roughly 90% of them singletons. The sequencing used CD8+ T cells from peripheral blood mononuclear cells, collected in the third trimester of pregnancy. This TCR came from a female donor with multiple sclerosis, enrolled in a pregnancy study. The V gene is TRBV10-3, the J gene TRBJ2-3; 9 bases are a match to TRBD2. In DNA form, the CDR3 reads TGTGCCATCAGTGAGCCCCCTTGGATAGCGGGGGGCACAGATACGCAGTATTTT. It codes for CAISEPPWIAGGTDTQYF.